This note documents a single TCR beta chain sequence. Its antigen is as yet unknown. Participating donors were healthy, HIV-negative adults free of recent acute infections or vaccinations. CD45RA+ naive and CD45RA-negative memory subsets were separated from CD4+ cells. TCRdb keeps only in-frame clones here, not all; method: immunoSEQ multiplex PCR. The repertoire holds more than 2,000,000 clones, with 90% to 95% as singletons. The source of the sample is a study of shared clonotypes between healthy human individuals. Whole-study findings and limits: Sample collection involved blood only; tissue repertoires are likely different.

The junction had 8 bases not matched to a gene; V was cut back by 7 bases and J by 4 bases. CDR1 SGDLS and CDR2 YYNGEE come from the germline V gene. The CDR3 is 15 amino acids. J is TRBJ2-2 and V is TRBV9, with TRBD1 identical over 9 bases. The material sequenced was naive CD4+ T cells from PBMCs. Regarding subset: CD45RA+ positively selected. The sequence derives from a man aged 18-30 years in good health. Some clones in this sample may be carry-over from other donors' samples. The CDR3, as DNA: TGTGCCAGCCGTTACGGACAGGGGATCACCGGGGAGCTGTTTTTT. Amino acid sequence: CASRYGQGITGELFF.